These 20 T cell receptor beta chains came from one sample sequenced in a study of blood T cell repertoires in COVID-19. The table came from immunoSEQ multiplex PCR; TCRdb's copy has only in-frame clones and leaves some out. The data contain about half a million clones, nearly 90% of them singletons. The source material was peripheral blood. The receptor set was obtained from a man aged 18 to 35 with COVID-19, enrolled during active disease.

The chain's CDR3 is CASSHRHTGPYEQYF. For the CDR3, the DNA is TGTGCCAGCAGCCACAGACATACAGGACCCTACGAGCAGTACTTC. The chain is built from TRBV3-1 (or the pseudogene TRBV3-2) and TRBJ2-7; perhaps TRBD1 as D (5 bases). V was shortened by 3 bases and J by 2 bases, with 14 bases between the two germline ends. Germline assignment: CDR1 LGHDT and CDR2 YNNKEL (reference sequence). The CDR3 consists of 15 residues.

This chain links TRBV4-1 with TRBJ1-2; 9 bases map to TRBD1. The V segment lost 3 bases and the J segment 2 bases; nucleotides outside the gene matches: 7. Germline loops: CDR1 MGHRA, CDR2 YSYEKL. This CDR3 is built from 16 residues. This chain's CDR3 is CASSHMAGQGNYGYTF. The CDR3 DNA is TGCGCCAGCAGCCACATGGCGGGACAGGGCAACTATGGCTACACCTTC.

The gene calls are TRBV7-7 and TRBJ2-1; TRBD1 agrees at 11 bases. Germline-derived CDR1 and CDR2 are SSHAT and FNYEAQ (reference sequence). The CDR3 has 16 amino acids. V gave up 2 bases and J gave up 6 bases; unmatched junction bases: 6. As DNA, the CDR3 is TGTGCCAGCAGCTTATTCGGACAGGGGGCTTCCAATGAGCAGTTCTTC. It translates to CASSLFGQGASNEQFF.

The chain joins TRBV21-1 to TRBJ1-2; the table's D call TRBD1 went unverified against the DNA. TRBV21-1 is deemed a pseudogene. The CDR3 is made up of 15 amino acids. The CDR3 here is CASSNGQGVDYGYTF. CDR3 DNA: TGTGCCAGCAGCAACGGGCAGGGTGTTGACTATGGCTACACCTTC.

The chain uses TRBV7-8 and TRBJ2-7, with unresolved D. Germline assignment: CDR1 SGHVS and CDR2 FQNEAQ. V lost 6 bases and J lost 2, with 14 bases in between. The CDR3 contains 14 residues. DNA for the CDR3: TGTGCCAGCAGTTCCCACCCAGATACCTACGAGCAGTACTTC. Its translation is CASSSHPDTYEQYF.

This clone was observed a few times. V is TRBV5-1 and J is TRBJ2-5; the match to TRBD1 covers 9 bases. CDR3 length equals 15 residues. Trimming removed 4 bases from V and 2 bases from J; junction bases left unmatched: 6. Germline V lookup: CDR1 SGHRS, CDR2 YFSETQ. DNA of the CDR3: TGCGCCAGCAGCACCGGACAGGGGTGGCAAGAGACCCAGTACTTC. This codes for CASSTGQGWQETQYF.

This chain links TRBV20-1 with TRBJ2-7; 7 bases are shared with TRBD1. Germline V gene sequence: CDR1 DFQATT, CDR2 SNEGSKA (reference sequence). The CDR3 is made up of 11 amino acids. CDR3 sequence: CSLRDSYEQYF. The CDR3 bases are TGCAGCCTCCGGGACAGCTACGAGCAGTACTTC.

V is TRBV6-5 and J is TRBJ1-3, with D unresolved. This CDR3 has 15 amino acids. Trimming pared 7 bases from V and 2 bases from J, leaving 15 bases between. Germline V gives CDR1 MNHEY, CDR2 SVGAGI. Written as DNA, the CDR3 is TGTGCCAGCATTCCCACGGAGTCCGCTGGAAACACCATATATTTT. Its protein product is CASIPTESAGNTIYF.

The chain uses TRBV6-5 and TRBJ2-1; 9 bases align to TRBD2. There are 16 residues in the CDR3. Germline CDR1 MNHEY, CDR2 SVGAGI. The V and J ends lost 2 bases and 5 bases, in that order; junction bases with no gene match: 7. The CDR3 bases are TGTGCCAGCAGTTACCTTCGCGGGGGGGACAACAATGAGCAGTTCTTC. Protein sequence: CASSYLRGGDNNEQFF.

This clone was recorded a few times. V gene TRBV12-5 combines with J gene TRBJ2-3; D gene unclear. The CDR3 consists of 14 residues. The germline CDR1 and CDR2 sequences are LGHNT and FRNRAP. V was shortened by 5 bases and J by 6 bases, with 15 bases between the two germline ends. For the CDR3, the DNA is TGTGCTAGTGGTCGCCCCCCGGGTGGGGATACGCAGTATTTT. Its protein product is CASGRPPGGDTQYF.

The rearrangement uses TRBV2 and TRBJ2-7, with D possibly matching TRBD1 (6 bases). V was trimmed by 6 bases and J by 2 bases, leaving 14 bases between them. The CDR3 sequence is 14 residues long. The germline V gene has CDR1 SNHLY and CDR2 FYNNEI. The CDR3 nucleotides are TGTGCCAGCAGGGAATACGGGACAACCTACGAGCAGTACTTC. Amino acids: CASREYGTTYEQYF.

This chain connects TRBV29-1 to TRBJ2-1; 14 nucleotides match TRBD2. V trimming: 8 bases; J trimming: 6 bases; junction bases outside the gene matches: 12. Germline V CDR1 and CDR2: SQVTM, ANQGSEA. The CDR3 covers 16 residues. The CDR3 bases are TGCAGCTCAGGTGGGACTAGCGGGAGAGTCGGCAATGAGCAGTTCTTC. Translation gives CSSGGTSGRVGNEQFF.

V is TRBV2 and J is TRBJ2-5; 14 nucleotides align to TRBD2. CDR3 length equals 14 residues. V gave up 6 bases and J gave up 9 bases; unmatched junction bases: 6. The germline V gene has CDR1 SNHLY and CDR2 FYNNEI. CDR3 in DNA: TGTGCCAGCAGACCGGGACTAGCGGGAGCGGCCCAGTACTTC. Translated: CASRPGLAGAAQYF.

The rearrangement uses TRBV3-1 (or the pseudogene TRBV3-2) and TRBJ2-3, with 10 bases identical to TRBD2. Germline V gene data show CDR1 as LGHDT and CDR2 as YNNKEL (reference sequence). There are 18 residues in the CDR3. V shed 1 base and J 5 bases; nucleotides not matched to a gene: 12. The CDR3 sequence: CASSQGLAGVGGIDTQYF. CDR3 DNA sequence: TGTGCCAGCAGCCAAGGCCTAGCGGGAGTAGGCGGAATAGATACGCAGTATTTT.

The J gene is TRBJ2-7, the V gene TRBV2, with TRBD2 as a possible D gene (6 bases). Trimming removed 7 bases from V and 6 bases from J, with 19 bases in between. CDR3 length: 14 residues. In germline, CDR1 is SNHLY, CDR2 FYNNEI. The CDR3 sequence is CASTPIPGASEQYF. The DNA for the CDR3 is TGTGCCAGCACTCCTATACCGGGAGCCTCCGAGCAGTACTTC.

The chain has TRBV6-1 and TRBJ2-7, with 11 positions matching TRBD1. V lost 4 bases and J lost 6; bases outside the gene matches: 14. Germline lookup yields CDR1 MNHNS and CDR2 SASEGT. CDR3 length: 17 residues. CDR3 sequence (DNA): TGTGCCAGCAGTGTTGTTTTATTGGGGACAGGGGGTTCCGAGCAGTACTTC. It codes for CASSVVLLGTGGSEQYF.

The chain couples TRBV12-3 or TRBV12-4 to TRBJ1-6, with 7 positions matching TRBD1. Trimming at V came to 7 bases and at J to 7 bases, leaving 4 bases not matched to a gene. There are 13 residues in the CDR3. CDR3 loop: CASKPQGNSPLHF. The CDR3 nucleotides are TGTGCCAGCAAACCACAGGGGAATTCACCCCTCCACTTT.

The table lists this clone with a count of one. This chain links TRBV2 with TRBJ2-1, with a weak D call TRBD1 (6 bases). V lost 8 bases and J 8 bases, leaving 16 bases between the germline ends. The CDR3 covers 13 residues. Per the germline V gene, CDR1 is SNHLY and CDR2 is FYNNEI. CDR3 DNA: TGTGCCAGCTCGTGGGGGACACGGGATGAGCAGTTCTTC. Its translation is CASSWGTRDEQFF.

The chain employs TRBV14 and TRBJ1-6, with 9 positions matching TRBD1. Trimming took 4 bases from V and 7 from J; bases not matched to a gene: 8. Germline V gene data show CDR1 as SGHDN and CDR2 as FVKESK. The CDR3 spans 16 residues. The CDR3 is CASSLLGTGRNSPLHF. The CDR3 DNA sequence: TGTGCCAGCAGCCTACTGGGGACAGGGCGCAATTCACCCCTCCACTTT.

The chain recombines TRBV18 with TRBJ1-2, with D possibly TRBD1 on 6 matching bases. Trimming removed 5 bases at V and 4 bases at J, with 14 bases between. This CDR3 region has 14 residues. Germline loops: CDR1 KGHSH, CDR2 LQKENI. The CDR3 DNA follows: TGTGCCAGCTCAATACAGGGAATAAGCTATGGCTACACCTTC. The encoded protein is CASSIQGISYGYTF.